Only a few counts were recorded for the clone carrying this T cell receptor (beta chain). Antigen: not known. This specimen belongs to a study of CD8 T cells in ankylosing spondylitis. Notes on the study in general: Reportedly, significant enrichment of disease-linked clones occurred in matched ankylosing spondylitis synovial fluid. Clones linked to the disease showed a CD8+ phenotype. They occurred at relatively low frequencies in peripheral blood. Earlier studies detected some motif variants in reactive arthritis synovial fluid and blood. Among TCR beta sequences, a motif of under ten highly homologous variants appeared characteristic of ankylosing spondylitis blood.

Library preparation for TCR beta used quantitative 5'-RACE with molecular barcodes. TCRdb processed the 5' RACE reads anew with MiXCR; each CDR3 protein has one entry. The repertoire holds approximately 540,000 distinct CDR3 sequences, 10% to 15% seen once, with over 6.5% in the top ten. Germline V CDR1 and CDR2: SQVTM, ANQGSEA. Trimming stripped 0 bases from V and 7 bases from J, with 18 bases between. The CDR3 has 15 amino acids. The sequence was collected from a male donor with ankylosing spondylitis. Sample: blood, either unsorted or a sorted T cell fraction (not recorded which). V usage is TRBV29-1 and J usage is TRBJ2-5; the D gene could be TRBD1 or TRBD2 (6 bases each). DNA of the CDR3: TGCAGCGTTGAAGATGGGGGGCGCGGGCTTGGGACCCAGTACTTC. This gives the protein CSVEDGGRGLGTQYF.